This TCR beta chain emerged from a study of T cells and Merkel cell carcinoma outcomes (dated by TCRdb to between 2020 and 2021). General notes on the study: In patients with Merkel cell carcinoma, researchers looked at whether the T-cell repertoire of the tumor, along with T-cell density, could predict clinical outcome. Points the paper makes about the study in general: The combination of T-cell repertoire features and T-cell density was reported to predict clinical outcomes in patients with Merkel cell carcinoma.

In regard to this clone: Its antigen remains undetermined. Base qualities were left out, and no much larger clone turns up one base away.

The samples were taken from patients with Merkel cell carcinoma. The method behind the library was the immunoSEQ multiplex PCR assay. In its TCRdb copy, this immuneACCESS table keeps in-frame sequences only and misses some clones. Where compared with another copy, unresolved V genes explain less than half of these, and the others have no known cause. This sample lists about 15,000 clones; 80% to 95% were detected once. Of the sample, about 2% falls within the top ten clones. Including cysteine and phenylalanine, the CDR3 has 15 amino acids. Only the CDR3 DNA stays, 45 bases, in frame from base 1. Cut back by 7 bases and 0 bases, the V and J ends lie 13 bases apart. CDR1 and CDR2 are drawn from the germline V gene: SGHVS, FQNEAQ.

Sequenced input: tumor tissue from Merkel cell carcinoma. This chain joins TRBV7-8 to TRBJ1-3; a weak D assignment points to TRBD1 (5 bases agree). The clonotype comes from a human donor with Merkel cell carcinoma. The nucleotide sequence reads TGTGCCAGCATCGGGGGAGAGGGCTCTGGAAACACCATATATTTT. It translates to CASIGGEGSGNTIYF. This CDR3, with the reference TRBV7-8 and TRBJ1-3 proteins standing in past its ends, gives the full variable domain GAGVSQSPRYKVAKRGQDVALRCDPISGHVSLFWYQQALGQGPEFLTYFQNEAQLDKSGLPSDRFFAERPEGSVSTLKIQRTQQEDSAVYLCASIGGEGSGNTIYFGEGSWLTVV.